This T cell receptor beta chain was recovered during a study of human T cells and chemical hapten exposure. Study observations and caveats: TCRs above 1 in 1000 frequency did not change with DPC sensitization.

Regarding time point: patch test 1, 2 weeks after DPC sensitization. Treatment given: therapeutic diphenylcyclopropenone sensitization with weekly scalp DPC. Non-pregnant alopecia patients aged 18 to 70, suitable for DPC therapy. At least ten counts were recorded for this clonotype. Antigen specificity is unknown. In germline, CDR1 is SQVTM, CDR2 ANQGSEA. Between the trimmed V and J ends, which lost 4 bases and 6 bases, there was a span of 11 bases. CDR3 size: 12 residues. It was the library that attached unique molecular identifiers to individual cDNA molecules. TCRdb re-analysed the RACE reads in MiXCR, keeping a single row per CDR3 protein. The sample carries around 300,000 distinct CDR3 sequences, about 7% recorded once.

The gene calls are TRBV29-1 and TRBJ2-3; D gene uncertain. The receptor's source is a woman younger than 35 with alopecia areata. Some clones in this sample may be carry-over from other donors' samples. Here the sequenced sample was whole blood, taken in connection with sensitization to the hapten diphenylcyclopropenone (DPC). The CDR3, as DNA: TGCAGCGTTGGATGGTCAGCGGATACGCAGTATTTT. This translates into CSVGWSADTQYF.